The 27 T cell receptor beta chains in this list originate from one sample, sequenced in a study of post-analysis software for immune sequencing data. These TCRs' antigens remain unknown. Points from the study as a whole: Roughly 5 TRBV segments (TRBV5-6, TRBV5-1 and TRBV20-1 among them) occurred more frequently in patients than in controls.

Prepared libraries of TCR beta cDNA carried unique molecular identifiers. In TCRdb, the PCR reads were re-called with MiXCR into one record per CDR3 protein. This table has approximately 250,000 distinct CDR3 sequences, 36% appearing once. The source material was blood. These receptor sequences come from a girl under 18 with multiple sclerosis.

The J gene is TRBJ1-1, the V gene TRBV20-1; D is ambiguous. The germline V gene encodes CDR1 DFQATT and CDR2 SNEGSKA (reference sequence). The V end was cut by 3 bases, the J end by 10 bases, with 15 bases between. CDR3 length equals 12 residues. The DNA of the CDR3 is TGCAGTGCTAGGGACGGTCAAGGCGTAGCTTTCTTT. Translation: CSARDGQGVAFF.

There are many counts of this clonotype. The chain employs TRBV25-1 and TRBJ2-1, with 7 bases matching TRBD2. Germline V gene sequence: CDR1 MGHDK, CDR2 SYGVNS. The CDR3 runs to 13 residues. Germline trimming cut 8 bases from V and 0 bases from J; bases unmatched to any gene: 1. Here the CDR3 reads CASRDYSYNEQFF. As DNA, the CDR3 is TGTGCCAGCCGGGACTACTCCTACAATGAGCAGTTCTTC.

On this clonotype: A much larger clone is a single base away; this may be a read error. Here the CDR3 reads CSANNEGLEGIYGYTF. Here the CDR3 DNA reads TGCAGTGCTAATAACGAGGGGTTGGAGGGGATCTATGGCTACACCTTC. The rearrangement joins TRBV20-1 to TRBJ1-2; perhaps TRBD1 as D (5 bases). V was pared by 4 bases and J by 4 bases, with 22 bases between. Germline-derived CDR1 and CDR2 are DFQATT and SNEGSKA (reference sequence). This CDR3 has 16 amino acids.

V usage is TRBV7-9 and J usage is TRBJ2-2; unclear D gene. From germline, CDR1 is SEHNR and CDR2 FQNEAQ (reference sequence). Trimming took 7 bases from V and 0 from J, leaving 15 bases between them. CDR3 length: 16 amino acids. This chain's CDR3 is CASTYSFRSNTGELFF. CDR3 coding DNA: TGTGCCAGCACTTACTCGTTCCGGTCGAACACCGGGGAGCTGTTTTTT.

This clonotype was seen many times. J is TRBJ2-3 and V is TRBV3-1; D is uncertain. The CDR3 totals 12 residues. Germline loops: CDR1 LGHDT, CDR2 YNNKEL (reference sequence). V lost 2 bases to trimming and J lost 6 bases, with 6 bases between them. The CDR3 loop reads CASSQQEDTQYF. The CDR3 nucleotides are TGTGCCAGCAGCCAACAGGAGGATACGCAGTATTTT.

The chain employs TRBV5-1 and TRBJ2-7; D might be TRBD1 (6 bases). The CDR3 runs 16 residues. The V end was cut by 4 bases, the J end by 5 bases, with 22 bases between. Germline values: CDR1 SGHRS, CDR2 YFSETQ. The CDR3 coding sequence is TGCGCCAGCAGCCCCGTCGTGGGGGCCGGCGCTCACGAGCAGTACTTC. Translation gives CASSPVVGAGAHEQYF.

The J gene is TRBJ2-1, the V gene TRBV5-1; 7 nucleotides align to TRBD1. V trimming: 5 bases; J trimming: 5 bases; junction bases outside the gene matches: 10. This CDR3 contains 15 residues. In germline, CDR1 is SGHRS, CDR2 YFSETQ. The CDR3 bases are TGCGCCAGCAGTACCGAAGGGGACAGACACAATGAGCAGTTCTTC. Its protein product is CASSTEGDRHNEQFF.

Note on this clonotype: A much more abundant neighbour one base away suggests this may be a read error. V is TRBV20-1 and J is TRBJ2-5; 9 bases are shared with TRBD1. CDR3 length equals 14 residues. CDR1 DFQATT and CDR2 SNEGSKA come from the germline V gene (reference sequence). In nucleotides, the CDR3 is TGCAATGCTAGAGAGGACAGGGGCCAAGAGACCCAGTACTTC. As protein: CNAREDRGQETQYF.

Regarding this clonotype: At one end, the junction sequence differs from germline, possibly due to a read error. The gene calls are TRBV12-3 or TRBV12-4 and TRBJ1-3; D perhaps matches TRBD1 (5 bases). The CDR3 loop spans 13 amino acids. CDR3: CAGSSDTRNTIYF. The CDR3, as DNA: TGTGCCGGCAGTTCGGACACCCGAAACACCATATATTTT.

Concerning this clonotype itself: Just one base apart from a much larger clone, this may be a read error. V is TRBV6-1 and J is TRBJ2-1, with TRBD2 identical over 7 bases. This CDR3 contains 13 residues. Germline CDR1 MNHNS, CDR2 SASEGT. With V trimmed by 4 bases and J by 9 bases, 6 bases remained unmatched. The CDR3 DNA follows: TGTGCCAGCAGTGCCGACGGACTAGGTGAGCAGTTCTTC. Protein sequence: CASSADGLGEQFF.

Remarks on this clonotype: Being one base from a much bigger clone, this may be a read error. The genes are TRBV9 and TRBJ2-1, with no clear D. The DNA end lines up better with TRBJ2-7; the J call may be wrong. The CDR3 contains 15 residues. Looked up from germline, CDR1 is SGDLS and CDR2 is YYNGEE. The CDR3 loop is CASSVGREAYNEQYF. CDR3 nucleotide sequence: TGTGCCAGCAGCGTAGGTAGAGAGGCCTACAATGAGCAGTACTTC.

This clonotype was counted at least ten times. CDR3 amino acids: CASSRPSASEQFF. CDR3 coding DNA: TGTGCCAGCAGCCGTCCTAGTGCTAGTGAGCAGTTCTTC. The chain combines TRBV13 with TRBJ2-1; no clear D. CDR3 length: 13 amino acids. The germline V gene encodes CDR1 PRHDT and CDR2 FYEKMQ (reference sequence). Trimming cost V 5 bases and J 9 bases, with 14 bases left between them. Combining the CDR3 with reference TRBV13 and TRBJ2-1 gives the whole variable domain AAGVIQSPRHLIKEKRETATLKCYPIPRHDTVYWYQQGPGQDPQFLISFYEKMQSDKGSIPDRFSAQQFSDYHSELNMSSLELGDSALYFCASSRPSASEQFFGPGTRLTVL.

The chain carries TRBV29-1 and TRBJ1-2; TRBD1 agrees at 8 bases. Per germline, CDR1 SQVTM and CDR2 ANQGSEA. CDR3 length equals 13 residues. Unmatched junction bases numbered 5, after V lost 6 bases and J lost 2 bases. The CDR3 spells CSVGTGANYGYTF. The CDR3 bases are TGCAGCGTGGGGACAGGAGCCAACTATGGCTACACCTTC.

The chain couples TRBV15 to TRBJ2-2; 10 bases are shared with TRBD2. The CDR3 consists of 16 residues. Per germline, CDR1 LNHNV and CDR2 YYDKDF (reference sequence). V was pared by 5 bases and J by 1 base, with 4 bases of the junction left unmatched. The CDR3 coding sequence is TGTGCCACCAGCGAATTAGCGGGAGGGAACACCGGGGAGCTGTTTTTT. Residues: CATSELAGGNTGELFF. Full variable domain (outside the CDR3, taken from reference TRBV15 and TRBJ2-2): DAMVIQNPRYQVTQFGKPVTLSCSQTLNHNVMYWYQQKSSQAPKLLFHYYDKDFNNEADTPDNFQSRRPNTSFCFLDIRSPGLGDTAMYLCATSELAGGNTGELFFGEGSRLTVL.

This chain uses TRBV7-9 with TRBJ2-3; perhaps TRBD1 as D (6 bases). CDR1 is SEHNR and CDR2 is FQNEAQ in the germline V gene (reference sequence). Between the trimmed V and J ends, which lost 5 bases and 4 bases, there was a span of 13 bases. The CDR3 sequence is 14 residues long. The CDR3 region is CASSHRTVADTQYF. The DNA for the CDR3 is TGTGCCAGCAGCCACCGGACAGTGGCAGATACGCAGTATTTT.

This clonotype came up many times. V is TRBV7-2 and J is TRBJ2-5, with D perhaps TRBD1 or TRBD2 (5 bases each). V was shortened by 5 bases and J by 0 bases, with 19 bases between the two germline ends. The CDR3 has 17 amino acids. Germline V gene sequence: CDR1 SGHTA, CDR2 FQGNSA. DNA for the CDR3: TGTGCCAGCAGCCCCCGCCGTTTGGGGGTATACCAAGAGACCCAGTACTTC. It translates to CASSPRRLGVYQETQYF.

The chain couples TRBV14 to TRBJ2-5, with unresolved D. Germline CDR1 and CDR2: SGHDN and FVKESK. The V end was cut by 2 bases, the J end by 11 bases, with 15 bases between. This CDR3 contains 13 residues. The CDR3 DNA is TGTGCCAGCAGCCAAAACCAGGCCGGTGAGCAGTACTTC. As protein: CASSQNQAGEQYF.

The CDR3 here is CAISGGAPLSGANVLTF. The CDR3 region has the DNA TGTGCCATCAGTGGGGGGGCGCCCCTCTCTGGGGCCAACGTCCTGACTTTC. The chain carries TRBV10-3 and TRBJ2-6; D is tentatively TRBD1 or TRBD2 (6 bases each). Per the germline V gene, CDR1 is ENHRY and CDR2 is SYGVKD. The CDR3 sequence is 17 residues long. V lost 4 bases, J lost 0 bases, and 13 bases lay in between.

A word on this clonotype: At one boundary the junction diverges from the germline segment, which might be a read error. CDR3 nucleotide sequence: TGCACCAGCGGAGCAGGGGGGAATGAGCAGTTCTTC. It yields the protein CTSGAGGNEQFF. The rearrangement uses TRBV5-1 and TRBJ2-1; D possibly corresponds to TRBD1 (7 bases). The CDR3 is made up of 12 amino acids. Looked up from germline, CDR1 is SGHRS and CDR2 is YFSETQ.

Turning to this clonotype: Since a much larger clone is just one base distant, this may be a read error. V gene TRBV12-3 or TRBV12-4 combines with J gene TRBJ1-4; D remains unclear. The CDR3 runs 13 residues. The CDR3 region is CAGSWRGGEKLFF. For the CDR3, the DNA is TGTGCCGGCAGTTGGCGCGGCGGAGAAAAACTGTTTTTT.

This clonotype was seen a handful of times. The chain joins TRBV20-1 to TRBJ1-3; D is unclear. The V gene lost 0 bases and the J gene lost 0 bases, with 6 bases spanning the gap. From germline, CDR1 is DFQATT and CDR2 SNEGSKA (reference sequence). CDR3 length equals 14 residues. CDR3 in DNA: TGCAGTGCTAGAGATCACAACTCTGGAAACACCATATATTTT. Amino acids: CSARDHNSGNTIYF.

This rearrangement joins TRBV10-3 to TRBJ1-2; 8 bases line up with TRBD1. This CDR3 has 14 amino acids. CDR1 is ENHRY and CDR2 is SYGVKD in the germline V gene. With 6 bases clipped from V and 8 bases from J, the junction kept 11 bases outside the gene matches. The CDR3 loop is CAIRALTGAGGYTF. The CDR3 nucleotides read TGTGCCATCAGAGCTTTGACAGGGGCAGGCGGCTACACCTTC.

This clonotype appeared many times. The V call is TRBV6-5, the J call TRBJ2-5; 10 bases fit TRBD2. The CDR3 spans 17 residues. Germline CDR1 MNHEY, CDR2 SVGAGI. The junction had 10 bases not matched to a gene; V was cut back by 6 bases and J by 0 bases. CDR3 nucleotides: TGTGCCAGCAGACTTTCCGGGACTAGCGTCCACCAAGAGACCCAGTACTTC. Translation: CASRLSGTSVHQETQYF.

Ten or more counts support this clonotype. The V call is TRBV29-1, the J call TRBJ1-2; D is unresolved. This CDR3 is built from 13 residues. V shed 2 bases and J shed 4 bases, with 11 bases lying between them. The germline gives CDR1 SQVTM, CDR2 ANQGSEA. The CDR3 bases are TGCAGCGTTGAACCCGGGCTCAGCTATGGCTACACCTTC. The encoded protein is CSVEPGLSYGYTF.

The chain uses TRBV20-1 and TRBJ2-5, with D possibly being TRBD2 (5 bases). The V gene lost 4 bases and the J gene lost 2 bases, with 20 bases spanning the gap. This CDR3 comprises 16 residues. Germline loops: CDR1 DFQATT, CDR2 SNEGSKA (reference sequence). DNA for the CDR3: TGCAGTGCTACGTCGGACTCAGGTCTGTCTCAAGAGACCCAGTACTTC. It translates to CSATSDSGLSQETQYF.

The table lists this clonotype with many counts. This chain connects TRBV3-1 to TRBJ2-1; 10 positions agree with TRBD2. J was trimmed by 0 bases and V by 3 bases; bases with no gene match: 5. The CDR3 length is 17 residues. CDR1 LGHDT and CDR2 YNNKEL come from the germline V gene (reference sequence). The CDR3 DNA sequence: TGTGCCAGCAGCCAGGGGACTAGCGCCAACTCCTACAATGAGCAGTTCTTC. Protein product: CASSQGTSANSYNEQFF.

This clonotype was recorded a few times. The V gene is TRBV7-9, the J gene TRBJ1-1, with 9 nucleotides matching TRBD1. The trim removed 5 bases at V and 0 bases at J, leaving 10 bases unmatched. This CDR3 is 17 amino acids long. Germline V gene lookup returns CDR1 SEHNR and CDR2 FQNEAQ (reference sequence). As DNA, the CDR3 is TGTGCCAGCAGCCCGATAGGGGACAGGGTCATGAACACTGAAGCTTTCTTT. Protein: CASSPIGDRVMNTEAFF. The entire variable domain, with the rest obtained from reference TRBV7-9 and TRBJ1-1, is as follows: DTGVSQNPRHKITKRGQNVTFRCDPISEHNRLYWYRQTLGQGPEFLTYFQNEAQLEKSRLLSDRFSAERPKGSFSTLEIQRTEQGDSAMYLCASSPIGDRVMNTEAFFGQGTRLTVV.